This T cell receptor beta chain derives from a study of blood T cell repertoires in COVID-19. Study in general: The analysed material was cDNA or gDNA that came from T cells, B-cell-depleted T cells, or PBMCs.

Original data processing: It was from reference gene primer amplification that nucleated cell counts were estimated. Here immunoSEQ multiplex PCR was the method, and the copy in TCRdb shows in-frame clones only, minus some. V and J calls and clone size come straight from that table; D and trimming were deduced from the DNA. The data contain about 120,000 clones, 80% to 90% of them seen just once; the ten biggest clones take up around 4.5%. The CDR3 covers 14 residues. Trimming took off 5 bases at V and 5 bases at J, with 14 bases between the two ends. Germline CDR1 and CDR2: MRHNA and SNTAGT. The sequencing sample was made of peripheral blood. The receptor was isolated from a man in his 60s with COVID-19, enrolled during active disease. The chain uses TRBV6-4 and TRBJ2-3, with TRBD1 as a possible D gene (5 bases). The CDR3, as DNA: TGTGCCAGCAGTAAGACTTTAAGGGGAGATACGCAGTATTTT. It is translated as CASSKTLRGDTQYF.